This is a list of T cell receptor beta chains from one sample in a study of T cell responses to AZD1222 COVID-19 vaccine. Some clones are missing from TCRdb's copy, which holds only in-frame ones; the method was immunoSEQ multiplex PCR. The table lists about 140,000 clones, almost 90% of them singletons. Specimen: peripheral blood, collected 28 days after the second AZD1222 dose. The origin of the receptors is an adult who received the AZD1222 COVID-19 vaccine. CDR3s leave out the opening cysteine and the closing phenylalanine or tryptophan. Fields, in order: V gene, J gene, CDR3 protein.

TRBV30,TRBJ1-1,AWRYRADMNTEAF
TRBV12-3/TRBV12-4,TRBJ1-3,ASSTGVTNTIY
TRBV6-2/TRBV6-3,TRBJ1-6,ASSSDRNRSPLH
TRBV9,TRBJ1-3,ASSERVFGNTIY
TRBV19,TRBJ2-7,ASSIGRADLYEQY
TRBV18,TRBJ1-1,ASSPRIGKNTEAF
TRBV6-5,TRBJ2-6,ASSHHRRANVLT
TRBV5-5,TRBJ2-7,ASSLVGQGTYEQY
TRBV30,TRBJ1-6,AWGAIGASPLH
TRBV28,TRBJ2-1,ASNFHRGPSQGMNEQF
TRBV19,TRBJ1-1,ASSIRLNTEAF
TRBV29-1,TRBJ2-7,SVGPGGPGEQY
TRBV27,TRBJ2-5,ASSLFEGGQETQY
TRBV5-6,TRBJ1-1,ASSSGFTEAF
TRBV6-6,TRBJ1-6,ASRPPGQYNSPLH
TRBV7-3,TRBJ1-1,ASSQNPNTEAF
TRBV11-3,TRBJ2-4,ASSIDTLAKNIQY
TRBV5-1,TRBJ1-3,ASRGDIGNTIY
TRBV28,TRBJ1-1,ASSSPGPPNTEAF
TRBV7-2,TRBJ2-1,ASSSSGTMFYEQF
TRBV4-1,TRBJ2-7,ASSNEGPQGEQY
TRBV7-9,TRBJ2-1,ASSSKGQGYASEQF
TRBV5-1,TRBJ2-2,ASSLREETGELF
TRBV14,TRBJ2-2,ASSQDLGTGIAARELF
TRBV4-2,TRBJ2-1,ASSQLLDSRSYNEQF
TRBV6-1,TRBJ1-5,ASSETGASNQPQH
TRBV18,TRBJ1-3,ASSPPFTGPGNTIY
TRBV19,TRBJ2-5,ASSIGGTAQETQY
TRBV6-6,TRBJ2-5,ASSYSVSSGQETQY
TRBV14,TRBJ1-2,ASSTSSGGPYGYT
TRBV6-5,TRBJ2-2,ASSPRTSGTGELF
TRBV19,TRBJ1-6,ASSGDPLGNSPLH
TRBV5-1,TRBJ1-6,ASSERDSPLH
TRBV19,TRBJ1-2,ASSSPGRGYGYT
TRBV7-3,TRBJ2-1,ASSLGIGGYNEQF
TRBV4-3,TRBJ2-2,ASSQVASGTGELF
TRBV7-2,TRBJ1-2,ASSLTGDDYGYT
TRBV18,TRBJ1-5,ASSPEGGLSQPQH
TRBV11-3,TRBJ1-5,ASSLAVRAGGLDQPQH
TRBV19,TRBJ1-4,ASSVTGTGANEKLF
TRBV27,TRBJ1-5,ASSTRQGNSNQPQH
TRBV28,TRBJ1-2,ASSLDLYRGGYT
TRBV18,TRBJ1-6,ASSPGNYNSPLH
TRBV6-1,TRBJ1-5,ASSEDPIGNQPQH
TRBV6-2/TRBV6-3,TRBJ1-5,ASSVAGGYNQPQH
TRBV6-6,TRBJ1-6,ASSRGQGNSPLH
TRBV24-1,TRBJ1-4,ATSDPGTGDEKLF
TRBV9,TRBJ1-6,ASRQTGTENSPLH
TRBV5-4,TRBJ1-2,ASSLAGGLDGYT
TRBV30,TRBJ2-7,AWSVRREGPGYEQY
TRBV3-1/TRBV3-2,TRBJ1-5,ASSQDGADRRSDQPQH
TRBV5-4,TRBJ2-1,ASSLAGGRYNEQF
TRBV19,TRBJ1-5,ASRTGVHQPQH
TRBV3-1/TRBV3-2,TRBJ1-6,ASSQGLERQGGSPLH
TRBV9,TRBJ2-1,ASSFDRSSYNEQF
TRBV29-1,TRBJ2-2,SVDGNTGELF
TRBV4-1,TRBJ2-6,ASSPIGLQGDLSGANVLT
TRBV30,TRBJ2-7,AWQPKGLAGDEQY
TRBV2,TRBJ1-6,ASRIPREYSPLH
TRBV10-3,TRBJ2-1,AHQGLADNEQF